The T cell receptor (beta chain) under discussion was sequenced for a study of T cell repertoires in cytomegalovirus infection. Study-wide background: A matching HLA type, together with CMV infection, was signaled by public TCR beta signatures. Findings of the study overall: Of the TCR beta families, the public ones yielded a cumulative frequency that identified carriers of CMV plus the relevant HLA. The ex vivo response was dominated by HLA-C-restricted CMV-specific TCR beta clonotypes.

This CDR3 is 13 amino acids long. CDR1 MNHEY and CDR2 SVGEGT come from the germline V gene. V shed 7 bases, J shed 6 bases, and the junction held 4 bases outside the gene matches. MiXCR was run by TCRdb on the reads, yielding one entry per CDR3 protein. The sample has 200,000 or so distinct CDR3 sequences, about 20% seen once. This clonotype was counted only a few times. The antigen remains unidentified. Sequencing used PBMCs. This receptor was identified in a human donor in good health (CMV status not recorded). Some clones in this sample may be carry-over from other donors' samples. This sequence joins TRBV6-2 or TRBV6-3 and TRBJ2-7; TRBD2 matches at 12 bases. CDR3 in amino acids: CASIRGLAGEQYF. The CDR3 DNA sequence: TGTGCCAGCATAAGGGGACTAGCGGGCGAGCAGTACTTC.